The present TCR beta chain was sequenced within a study of cytomegalovirus exposure and HLA in healthy donors. Turning to the study itself: Of some 360 genotyped donors, about 80% clustered with self-reported Caucasian donors. General study findings and limits: Reported results showed that the classifier diagnosed cytomegalovirus status with high specificity and sensitivity.

Remarks on this clone: Its antigen is not known.

The germline gives CDR1 MNHEY, CDR2 SVGAGI. The CDR3 is 13 amino acids. The germline V and J ends were trimmed by 5 bases and 14 bases, with 19 bases remaining between them. PCR involved 60 Vbeta and 13 Jbeta primers. Only in-frame clones appear in the TCRdb table, and some are missing; sequencing was by immunoSEQ multiplex PCR. The sample records some 87,000 clones, just under 70% being singletons. The source of this sequence is a woman aged 50 to 60 in good health and CMV-seropositive. Specimen: PBMCs. The chain combines TRBV6-5 with TRBJ2-1; no reliable D call. The chain's CDR3 is CASSEARPGREFF. As DNA, the CDR3 is TGTGCCAGCAGTGAAGCGCGTCCCGGTCGGGAGTTCTTC.